In this sample, the clone carrying this T cell receptor (beta chain) turned up many times. Its specificity is unknown. These data originate in a study of blood T cells in healthy people across ages. Study-level findings and limits: Since the PBMCs were unsorted, naive and antigen-experienced cells could not be conclusively compared. CMV status of donors was not determined, possibly confounding expanded clonotype changes.

The CDR3 has 17 residues. In germline, CDR1 is MNHEY, CDR2 SMNVEV (reference sequence). Trimming took off 1 base at V and 2 bases at J, with 15 bases between the two ends. Sample-barcoded 5' priming and a J-beta primer mix drove a second PCR of roughly 7 to 11 cycles. Template switching added a 12-random-nucleotide identifier to every cDNA molecule. TCRdb ran MiXCR on the 5' RACE reads and lists one entry per CDR3 protein. Of approximately 680,000 distinct CDR3 sequences in the sample, about 30% were seen once. The material sequenced was blood. The V call is TRBV27, the J call TRBJ2-1; D possibly uses TRBD1 or TRBD2 (6 bases each). The origin of this receptor is a woman at least 80 years old in good health. Written as DNA, the CDR3 is TGTGCCAGCAGTTTATTTGGAGGGGGGATCACCTACAATGAGCAGTTCTTC. This codes for CASSLFGGGITYNEQFF.